This is a list of T cell receptor beta chains from one sample in a study of blood T cell repertoires in COVID-19. Generated by immunoSEQ multiplex PCR, the TCRdb table keeps only in-frame clones and is missing some. The sample yields 60,000 or so clones, approximately 80% seen once. The sequencing input was peripheral blood. The origin of the receptors is a human donor in a cohort sampled during active COVID-19. CDR3s include the opening cysteine and the closing phenylalanine or tryptophan. A D gene is named only where the DNA matches it firmly. Not all rows give a size; the values are once, few, many and, for expanded clones, a class.

j_call clone_size d_call v_call cdr3_aa cdr3_nt
TRBJ2-2 . . TRBV11-3 CASSLDQTGELFF TGTGCCAGCAGCTTAGATCAGACCGGGGAGCTGTTTTTT
TRBJ2-1 . . TRBV11-3 CASSLVGGRNEQFF TGTGCCAGCAGCTTGGTTGGGGGGAGGAATGAGCAGTTCTTC
TRBJ1-6 . . TRBV3-1/TRBV3-2 CASSQRDSPLHF TGTGCCAGCAGCCAACGGGATTCACCCCTCCACTTT
TRBJ2-2 . . TRBV5-1 CASSLDGATNTGELFF TGCGCCAGCAGCTTGGATGGGGCTACGAACACCGGGGAGCTGTTTTTT
TRBJ1-2 . . TRBV28 CASSSGYGYTF TGTGCCAGCAGTTCAGGGTATGGCTACACCTTC
TRBJ2-3 . TRBD2 TRBV2 CASSLLAATDTQYF TGTGCCAGCAGTCTACTAGCGGCCACAGATACGCAGTATTTT
TRBJ2-5 . . TRBV5-1 CASSPRVDGGTQYF TGCGCCAGCAGCCCCCGGGTTGATGGCGGGACCCAGTACTTC
TRBJ1-5 . TRBD1 TRBV6-4 CASSRDSYSNQPQHF TGTGCCAGCAGCCGGGACAGCTATAGCAATCAGCCCCAGCATTTT
TRBJ2-2 few . TRBV24-1 CATSRVGELFF TGTGCCACCAGTAGAGTCGGGGAGCTGTTTTTT
TRBJ2-5 few . TRBV29-1 CSVIRGGETQYF TGCAGCGTTATTCGGGGAGGCGAGACCCAGTACTTC
TRBJ1-2 medium-sized TRBD1 TRBV5-6 CASSFTGQGAYGYTF TGTGCCAGCAGCTTCACGGGGCAGGGGGCTTATGGCTACACCTTC
TRBJ2-4 . TRBD2 TRBV3-1/TRBV3-2 CASSQASGALGNIQYF TGTGCCAGCAGCCAGGCTAGCGGGGCTCTCGGGAACATTCAGTACTTC
TRBJ2-6 . . TRBV28 CASARQGRGLPGANVLTF TGTGCCAGCGCCCGTCAAGGAAGAGGGCTCCCTGGGGCCAACGTCCTGACTTTC
TRBJ1-4 . . TRBV4-1 CASSQVRDTNEKLFF TGCGCCAGCAGCCAAGTCAGAGACACAAATGAAAAACTGTTTTTT
TRBJ2-3 many . TRBV7-9 CASSSVSFTDTQYF TGTGCCAGCAGCTCGGTATCTTTCACAGATACGCAGTATTTT
TRBJ2-5 . . TRBV27 CASSSLTSVGRETQYF TGTGCCAGCAGTTCTCTGACTAGTGTGGGACGGGAGACCCAGTACTTC
TRBJ1-1 . . TRBV4-1 CASSQESGAGSEAFF TGCGCCAGCAGCCAAGAAAGTGGGGCTGGTTCCGAAGCTTTCTTT
TRBJ1-6 . . TRBV6-2/TRBV6-3 CASSPTGFSSYNSPLHF TGTGCCAGCAGCCCTACAGGTTTTAGCTCCTATAATTCACCCCTCCACTTT
TRBJ2-3 . . TRBV20-1 CSASGGFRTDTQYF TGCAGTGCTAGTGGCGGGTTCCGCACAGATACGCAGTATTTT
TRBJ2-5 once TRBD2 TRBV9 CASSPGGGDTRGETQYF TGTGCCAGCAGCCCGGGGGGTGGTGACACCCGAGGAGAGACCCAGTACTTC
TRBJ1-1 . . TRBV28 CASSGPDSYTGAFF TGTGCCAGCAGTGGCCCGGACAGCTACACTGGAGCTTTCTTT
TRBJ1-2 . . TRBV3-1/TRBV3-2 CASSKTGVGGYTF TGTGCCAGCAGCAAGACAGGTGTGGGTGGCTACACCTTC
TRBJ2-2 . TRBD1 TRBV7-3 CASSRDREDTGELFF TGTGCCAGCAGCCGGGACAGGGAGGACACCGGGGAGCTGTTTTTT
TRBJ2-3 . . TRBV3-1/TRBV3-2 CASTSAADTQYF TGTGCCAGCACCTCGGCGGCAGATACGCAGTATTTT
TRBJ1-5 . TRBD1 TRBV19 CAGGQGIGQPQHF TGTGCCGGGGGACAGGGGATCGGTCAGCCCCAGCATTTT
TRBJ2-7 . TRBD2 TRBV7-8 CASSLASGGETYEQYF TGTGCCAGCAGCTTGGCTAGCGGGGGTGAAACCTACGAGCAGTACTTC
TRBJ1-2 few . TRBV6-6 CASSYFPGDYGYTF TGTGCCAGCAGTTATTTTCCAGGGGACTATGGCTACACCTTC
TRBJ2-5 . TRBD2 TRBV6-1 CASSERRGLAAQETQYF TGTGCCAGCAGTGAACGTAGGGGACTAGCGGCACAAGAGACCCAGTACTTC
TRBJ1-1 . TRBD1 TRBV2 CASSFRQGETEAFF TGTGCCAGCAGCTTTAGACAGGGGGAAACTGAAGCTTTCTTT
TRBJ1-2 once TRBD1 TRBV7-8 CASSPLRTGGGIDGYTF TGTGCCAGCAGCCCTCTTAGGACAGGGGGTGGAATAGACGGCTACACCTTC
TRBJ2-1 . . TRBV4-3 CASSQETGNEQFF TGCGCCAGCAGCCAGGAAACGGGCAATGAGCAGTTCTTC
TRBJ1-5 . . TRBV6-2/TRBV6-3 CASSSRVRPQHF TGTGCCAGCAGTTCCAGGGTGAGGCCCCAGCATTTT
TRBJ1-4 . . TRBV28 CASSLSIFNEKLFF TGTGCCAGCAGTTTAAGCATATTTAATGAAAAACTGTTTTTT
TRBJ2-4 . . TRBV2 CASSPELAKNIQYF TGTGCCAGCTCTCCCGAGCTAGCCAAAAACATTCAGTACTTC
TRBJ2-3 . TRBD2 TRBV5-1 CASSFVAGAGTDTQYF TGCGCCAGCAGCTTCGTAGCGGGAGCGGGCACAGATACGCAGTATTTT
TRBJ1-3 few . TRBV12-3/TRBV12-4 CASSFAGNTIYF TGTGCCAGCAGTTTTGCGGGAAACACCATATATTTT
TRBJ2-1 . TRBD2 TRBV7-9 CASSPASGRESEQFF TGTGCCAGCAGCCCGGCTAGCGGGAGAGAGAGTGAGCAGTTCTTC
TRBJ2-7 many TRBD2 TRBV10-2 CASSGGTAGGPYEQYF TGCGCCAGCAGTGGTGGAACAGCGGGGGGACCCTACGAGCAGTACTTC
TRBJ2-5 . TRBD1 TRBV4-1 CASSQVRSGQGAWETQYF TGCGCCAGCAGCCAAGTAAGATCGGGACAGGGGGCGTGGGAGACCCAGTACTTC
TRBJ2-7 once TRBD1 TRBV30 CAWRLTGPYEQYF TGTGCCTGGAGGTTGACAGGGCCCTACGAGCAGTACTTC
TRBJ1-3 . TRBD1 TRBV6-6 CASSSGQGSGNTIYF TGTGCCAGCAGCTCTGGACAGGGCTCTGGAAACACCATATATTTT
TRBJ2-2 . . TRBV7-8 CASSFQGKTGELFF TGTGCCAGCAGCTTTCAGGGGAAGACCGGGGAGCTGTTTTTT
TRBJ1-6 . . TRBV30 CACPRGSKRGSPLHF TGTGCCTGCCCCCGAGGGTCAAAGAGGGGGTCACCCCTCCACTTT
TRBJ1-2 few . TRBV5-4 CASSLGSRTDYGYTF TGTGCCAGCAGCTTGGGTTCCCGGACAGACTATGGCTACACCTTC
TRBJ1-2 . . TRBV6-2/TRBV6-3 CASSSGQLYGYTF TGTGCCAGCAGTTCTGGACAGCTATATGGCTACACCTTC
TRBJ1-5 few TRBD1 TRBV19 CASSLRGDRSFAGNQPQHF TGTGCCAGCAGCCTGCGGGGGGACAGATCCTTTGCGGGCAATCAGCCCCAGCATTTT
TRBJ2-2 . . TRBV11-3 CASSLNTGELFF TGTGCCAGCAGCCTCAACACCGGGGAGCTGTTTTTT
TRBJ2-2 . TRBD1 TRBV18 CASSPPGQGNTGELFF TGTGCCAGCTCACCACCGGGACAGGGAAACACCGGGGAGCTGTTTTTT
TRBJ2-4 . TRBD2 TRBV11-3 CASSYRTSDKNIQYF TGTGCCAGCAGCTACCGGACTAGCGATAAAAACATTCAGTACTTC
TRBJ2-1 . TRBD1 TRBV7-2 CASSPRDRAHEQFF TGTGCCAGCAGCCCGAGGGACAGGGCACATGAGCAGTTCTTC
TRBJ2-3 . TRBD2 TRBV25-1 CASSEGRSGRRDTQYF TGTGCCAGCAGTGAGGGTAGGAGCGGGAGAAGAGATACGCAGTATTTT
TRBJ2-7 . . TRBV28 CASTPHGQGTHYEQYF TGTGCCAGCACCCCGCATGGGCAGGGGACGCACTACGAGCAGTACTTC
TRBJ1-1 . . TRBV12-3/TRBV12-4 CASSLIGGAEAFF TGTGCCAGCAGTCTCATCGGGGGGGCTGAAGCTTTCTTT
TRBJ2-1 . . TRBV7-6 CASSSKIFQFGNEQFF TGTGCCAGCAGCTCAAAGATCTTCCAGTTTGGCAATGAGCAGTTCTTC
TRBJ1-1 . . TRBV4-1 CASSQGAGGLNTEAFF TGCGCCAGCAGCCAAGGCGCGGGGGGCTTGAACACTGAAGCTTTCTTT
TRBJ2-7 few TRBD1 TRBV20-1 CSASGFQGMTGKDHEQYF TGCAGTGCTAGTGGTTTTCAGGGGATGACAGGGAAGGACCACGAGCAGTACTTC
TRBJ1-2 . . TRBV19 CASSIWGDYGYTF TGTGCCAGTAGTATTTGGGGCGACTATGGCTACACCTTC
TRBJ2-1 . TRBD2 TRBV7-8 CASSRGLAGGGYEQFF TGTGCCAGCAGCCGGGGGCTAGCGGGAGGGGGTTATGAGCAGTTCTTC